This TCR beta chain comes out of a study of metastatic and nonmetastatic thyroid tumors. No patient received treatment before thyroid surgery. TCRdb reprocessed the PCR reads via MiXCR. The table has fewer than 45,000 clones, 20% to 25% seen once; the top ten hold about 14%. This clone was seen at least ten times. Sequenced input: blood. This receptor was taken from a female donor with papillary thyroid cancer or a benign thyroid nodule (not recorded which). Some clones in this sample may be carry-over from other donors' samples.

The CDR3 here is CAISENGNEAFF. The CDR3 nucleotides read TGTGCCATCAGTGAAAACGGGAATGAAGCTTTCTTT. The rearrangement links TRBV10-3 to TRBJ1-1; D unresolved. The length of the CDR3 is 12 residues. Per germline, CDR1 ENHRY and CDR2 SYGVKD. V lost 3 bases to trimming and J lost 7 bases, with 9 bases between them.